The next 14 T cell receptor beta chains were all read from a single sample in a study of blood T cell repertoires in COVID-19. The repertoire was sequenced with immunoSEQ multiplex PCR; TCRdb's copy has only in-frame clones and lacks some. The sample includes roughly 140,000 clones, 84% seen only once; the top ten take roughly 3.9%. Sequencing was carried out using PBMCs or T cells enriched from blood (not recorded which). The receptors shown here come from a man aged 45-65 years in a cohort exposed to, infected with or recovered from COVID-19 (not recorded which).

CDR3 loop: CASSPPGGAKNIQYF. CDR3 nucleotide sequence: TGTGCCAGCAGCCCCCCCGGCGGTGCCAAAAACATTCAGTACTTC. The chain has TRBV7-9 and TRBJ2-4, with D unresolved. The CDR3 runs to 15 residues. Trimming shortened V by 5 bases and J by 1 base, and 12 bases separated the two germline ends. Germline V gives CDR1 SEHNR, CDR2 FQNEAQ (reference sequence).

The chain links TRBV6-5 to TRBJ2-1; D may be TRBD2 (6 bases). This CDR3 is 15 amino acids long. The ends were cut back, 6 bases at V and 7 bases at J, with 19 bases in the middle. The germline gives CDR1 MNHEY, CDR2 SVGAGI. The CDR3 DNA is TGTGCCAGCAGAAAACCGGGAGCTTTAGGGAATGAGCAGTTCTTC. Protein sequence: CASRKPGALGNEQFF.

The rearrangement links TRBV5-1 to TRBJ2-1; 10 bases match TRBD2. Germline CDR1 and CDR2: SGHRS and YFSETQ. The CDR3 length is 15 residues. J was trimmed by 9 bases and V by 0 bases; bases with no gene match: 6. CDR3 loop: CASSLVLAGGGEQFF. Written as DNA, the CDR3 is TGCGCCAGCAGCTTGGTATTAGCGGGAGGAGGTGAGCAGTTCTTC.

J is TRBJ2-2 and V is TRBV11-3, with D unclear. Germline V CDR1 and CDR2: SGHNT, YENEEA. V was cut by 1 base and J by 3 bases, with 3 bases left in between. The CDR3 has 13 residues. CDR3 residues: CASSLADTGELFF. The CDR3 DNA follows: TGTGCCAGCAGCTTAGCGGACACCGGGGAGCTGTTTTTT.

V gene TRBV24-1 combines with J gene TRBJ1-1, with a possible D match to TRBD1 (6 bases). Germline V gene lookup returns CDR1 KGHDR and CDR2 SFDVKD. CDR3 length: 21 amino acids. Trimming pared 1 base from V and 6 bases from J, leaving 32 bases between. CDR3 nucleotides: TGTGCCACCAGTGATTTCCACCGCCAAGAAATCCGGGACACGGGATGCTCTGAAGCTTTCTTT. The encoded protein is CATSDFHRQEIRDTGCSEAFF.

The J gene is TRBJ2-1, the V gene TRBV5-4; TRBD2 matches at 9 bases. The CDR3 runs to 16 residues. Trimming at V came to 0 bases and at J to 3 bases, leaving 4 bases not matched to a gene. Germline loops: CDR1 SGHNT, CDR2 YYREEE (reference sequence). CDR3 DNA: TGTGCCAGCAGCTTGGAAGCGGGGGGCTTCTACAATGAGCAGTTCTTC. Protein product: CASSLEAGGFYNEQFF.

This clone has just one count. This sequence joins TRBV18 and TRBJ2-1; TRBD1 matches 8 bases. Per the germline V gene, CDR1 is KGHSH and CDR2 is LQKENI. The CDR3 extends over 14 amino acids. The V gene end was trimmed by 9 bases and the J gene end by 6 bases; junction bases not matched to a gene: 10. The CDR3 protein is CASAPGQGGNEQFF. CDR3 nucleotide sequence: TGTGCCAGTGCCCCCGGACAGGGTGGCAATGAGCAGTTCTTC.

The rearrangement joins TRBV7-9 to TRBJ2-1; 8 bases line up with TRBD2. From germline, CDR1 is SEHNR and CDR2 FQNEAQ (reference sequence). This CDR3 has 14 residues. V dropped 5 bases and J dropped 7; count of bases not matched to a gene: 7. The DNA for the CDR3 is TGTGCCAGCAGCACCGGACTAGCTGAGAATGAGCAGTTCTTC. This sequence encodes CASSTGLAENEQFF.

This sequence joins TRBV9 and TRBJ2-5, with 10 bases aligning to TRBD2. In germline, CDR1 is SGDLS, CDR2 YYNGEE. CDR3 length: 16 residues. The V segment lost 0 bases and the J segment 5 bases; nucleotides outside the gene matches: 7. CDR3 loop: CASSVDLAGALETQYF. The CDR3 DNA is TGTGCCAGCAGCGTAGATCTAGCGGGGGCCCTGGAGACCCAGTACTTC. Together with reference TRBV9 and TRBJ2-5, the CDR3 gives the full variable domain: DSGVTQTPKHLITATGQRVTLRCSPRSGDLSVYWYQQSLDQGLQFLIQYYNGEERAKGNILERFSAQQFPDLHSELNLSSLELGDSALYFCASSVDLAGALETQYFGPGTRLLVL.

V gene TRBV24-1 combines with J gene TRBJ1-2; TRBD1 aligns across 8 bases. The length of the CDR3 is 15 residues. With V trimmed by 4 bases and J by 5 bases, 8 bases remained unmatched. Germline V gene data show CDR1 as KGHDR and CDR2 as SFDVKD. The CDR3 DNA reads TGTGCCACCAGTGACCCGGACAGGGTAGGGTATGGCTACACCTTC. Protein: CATSDPDRVGYGYTF.

The chain has TRBV16 and TRBJ1-2, with D unresolved. Germline V gene data show CDR1 as KGHSY and CDR2 as FQNENV. Trimming stripped 1 base from V and 5 bases from J, with 8 bases between. The CDR3 contains 13 residues. DNA for the CDR3: TGTGCCAGCAGCCAATATACAGCATATGGCTACACCTTC. Protein product: CASSQYTAYGYTF.

The chain uses TRBV5-1 and TRBJ2-6; perhaps TRBD1 as D (5 bases). Germline-derived CDR1 and CDR2 are SGHRS and YFSETQ. The CDR3 loop spans 16 amino acids. V was cut by 0 bases and J by 0 bases, with 7 bases left in between. The CDR3 here is CASSLGQPSGANVLTF. CDR3 nucleotide sequence: TGCGCCAGCAGCTTGGGACAGCCCTCTGGGGCCAACGTCCTGACTTTC.

The rearrangement joins TRBV6-6 to TRBJ1-2, with TRBD1 matching 8 bases. The CDR3 runs to 14 residues. V lost 2 bases to trimming and J lost 8 bases; unmatched junction nucleotides: 7. Germline V lookup: CDR1 MNHNY, CDR2 SVGAGI (reference sequence). CDR3 in DNA: TGTGCCAGCAGTTACGGGGACAGGTCGTCCGGCTACACCTTC. As protein: CASSYGDRSSGYTF.

This clone was seen ten or more times. The chain combines TRBV7-8 with TRBJ1-5; D is perhaps TRBD1 (6 bases). The V gene's germline CDR1 is SGHVS and CDR2 FQNEAQ. The V end was cut by 4 bases, the J end by 1 base, with 8 bases between. The CDR3 loop spans 14 amino acids. This CDR3 reads CASSSGTSNQPQHF. The CDR3 DNA is TGTGCCAGCAGCTCCGGGACAAGCAATCAGCCCCAGCATTTT.